Below, 16 T cell receptor beta chains from the same sample are listed, as sequenced in a study of cytomegalovirus exposure and HLA in healthy donors. With 60 Vbeta and 13 Jbeta primers, the PCR was carried out. Sequencing was performed with immunoSEQ multiplex PCR; in TCRdb, only in-frame clones are kept and a portion is missing. Among 150,000 to 200,000 clones listed, about 80% were seen once. Sequencing was done on a sample of PBMCs. The receptors originated from a man aged 45-65 years in good health and CMV-seropositive.

V usage is TRBV11-2 and J usage is TRBJ1-2, with D hard to call. V lost 5 bases and J lost 2, with 18 bases in between. The CDR3 spans 16 residues. Germline V lookup: CDR1 SGHAT, CDR2 FQNNGV. CDR3 in DNA: TGTGCCAGCAGCCCCGGGGAGGGCATCCCAAACTATGGCTACACCTTC. Translated: CASSPGEGIPNYGYTF.

This chain joins TRBV5-1 and TRBJ2-1; D ambiguous. CDR3 length: 14 residues. Germline V gene sequence: CDR1 SGHRS, CDR2 YFSETQ. Trimming stripped 0 bases from V and 4 bases from J, with 8 bases between. Written as DNA, the CDR3 is TGCGCCAGCAGCTTGGCCACTTCTTACAATGAGCAGTTCTTC. Translation gives CASSLATSYNEQFF.

This clone occurred a few times. The V call is TRBV30, the J call TRBJ1-3; maybe TRBD1 (6 bases). The CDR3 spans 13 residues. V lost 4 bases, J lost 3 bases, and 10 bases lay in between. Germline-derived CDR1 and CDR2 are GTSNPN and SVGIG (reference sequence). CDR3 residues: CAWTPGVGNTIYF. The CDR3 DNA reads TGTGCCTGGACCCCAGGGGTTGGAAACACCATATATTTT.

The count of this clone is one. The chain combines TRBV18 with TRBJ1-5; tentative D call: TRBD1 (6 bases). V was shortened by 3 bases and J by 11 bases, with 14 bases between the two germline ends. Looked up from germline, CDR1 is KGHSH and CDR2 is LQKENI. The CDR3 extends over 13 amino acids. CDR3 DNA: TGTGCCAGCTCACCCCAGGACAGCCAGACCCAGCATTTT. Protein sequence: CASSPQDSQTQHF.

The V gene is TRBV7-2, the J gene TRBJ1-3; D is uncertain. Trimming shortened V by 2 bases and J by 4 bases, and 15 bases separated the two germline ends. From germline, CDR1 is SGHTA and CDR2 FQGNSA. The CDR3 runs to 16 residues. The CDR3: CASSLMSRDRGNTIYF. CDR3 nucleotides: TGTGCCAGCAGCTTAATGTCTCGGGATAGGGGAAACACCATATATTTT.

In its sample, this clone was seen once. The chain is built from TRBV4-1 and TRBJ2-5, with a possible D match to TRBD1 (7 bases). CDR3 size: 15 residues. Trimming left V 0 bases short and J 4 bases short, with 12 bases between. The germline gives CDR1 MGHRA, CDR2 YSYEKL. This CDR3 is CASSQDGGGVETQYF. For the CDR3, the DNA is TGCGCCAGCAGCCAAGATGGAGGGGGCGTAGAGACCCAGTACTTC.

The chain employs TRBV7-8 and TRBJ1-1; D is unclear. The V gene lost 3 bases and the J gene lost 0 bases, with 11 bases spanning the gap. This CDR3 is 15 amino acids long. Germline V lookup: CDR1 SGHVS, CDR2 FQNEAQ. The CDR3 DNA reads TGTGCCAGCAGCTTGGCAGGAAACTTGAACACTGAAGCTTTCTTT. Translated, it gives CASSLAGNLNTEAFF.

CDR3 loop: CASSFLGGADGYTF. The DNA of the CDR3 is TGTGCCAGCAGCTTCCTAGGGGGCGCGGATGGCTACACCTTC. This chain joins TRBV5-5 and TRBJ1-2, with 7 bases aligning to TRBD1. The trim removed 2 bases at V and 6 bases at J, leaving 7 bases unmatched. CDR3 length: 14 residues. Germline values: CDR1 SGHKS, CDR2 YYEKEE (reference sequence).

The rearrangement uses TRBV13 and TRBJ2-7; 10 bases are a match to TRBD1. Germline CDR1 is PRHDT and CDR2 is FYEKMQ (reference sequence). CDR3 length equals 16 residues. V shed 4 bases and J 5 bases; nucleotides not matched to a gene: 11. CDR3 DNA sequence: TGTGCCAGCAGCTCCGCACCGGGACAGGGGTTCCACGAGCAGTACTTC. This encodes CASSSAPGQGFHEQYF.

This chain joins TRBV7-7 and TRBJ2-2; possible D gene TRBD2, 5 bases. This CDR3 is 13 amino acids long. Germline lookup yields CDR1 SSHAT and CDR2 FNYEAQ (reference sequence). Trimming removed 5 bases from V and 6 bases from J, with 10 bases in between. CDR3 region: CASSPSGAGELFF. As DNA, the CDR3 is TGTGCCAGCAGCCCTTCCGGGGCCGGGGAGCTGTTTTTT.

CDR3 sequence reads: CASSRRASLANEQYV. The CDR3 DNA is TGTGCCAGCAGCAGAAGGGCCAGTTTAGCGAACGAGCAGTACGTC. This chain joins TRBV27 and TRBJ2-7, with TRBD2 as a possible D gene (5 bases). V lost 6 bases, J lost 5 bases, and 20 bases lay in between. Germline lookup yields CDR1 MNHEY and CDR2 SMNVEV (reference sequence). This CDR3 is 15 amino acids long.

The chain links TRBV7-8 to TRBJ2-2, with 7 positions matching TRBD2. This CDR3 contains 21 residues. The V gene end was trimmed by 1 base and the J gene end by 1 base; junction bases not matched to a gene: 18. Per germline, CDR1 SGHVS and CDR2 FQNEAQ. For the CDR3, the DNA is TGTGCCAGCAGCTTAGGCTTCCCGCTAGCGGCAACCAGGAAGAACACCGGGGAGCTGTTTTTT. Translation: CASSLGFPLAATRKNTGELFF.

The chain links TRBV7-8 to TRBJ1-5; D is unresolved. Trimming took 1 base from V and 4 from J, leaving 14 bases between them. The CDR3 runs 16 residues. From germline, CDR1 is SGHVS and CDR2 FQNEAQ. The CDR3 DNA reads as TGTGCCAGCAGCTTAGGCCCCTTCCCGGGGAATCAGCCCCAGCATTTT. It yields the protein CASSLGPFPGNQPQHF.

The gene calls are TRBV7-8 and TRBJ2-1; 9 positions match TRBD1. The J segment lost 7 bases and the V segment lost 3 bases, leaving 4 bases of the junction unmatched. This CDR3 comprises 14 residues. Germline V gives CDR1 SGHVS, CDR2 FQNEAQ. The CDR3 coding sequence is TGTGCCAGCAGCTTCCGGGACAGGGATAATGAGCAGTTCTTC. It yields the protein CASSFRDRDNEQFF.

Only one count was recorded for this clone. The genes are TRBV7-8 and TRBJ1-1; tentative D call: TRBD1 (6 bases). This CDR3 is built from 15 residues. Germline assignment: CDR1 SGHVS and CDR2 FQNEAQ. With 4 bases removed from V and 3 bases from J, the gap between germline ends came to 15 bases. For the CDR3, the DNA is TGTGCCAGCAGCTATACAGGGCTTAGGGACACTGAAGCTTTCTTT. It specifies CASSYTGLRDTEAFF.

V gene TRBV9 combines with J gene TRBJ2-2, with TRBD2 as a possible D gene (5 bases). CDR1 is SGDLS, CDR2 YYNGEE, per germline. CDR3 size: 15 residues. V gave up 3 bases and J gave up 6 bases, with 15 bases separating them. The CDR3 sequence is CASSGSVGEAGELFF. The CDR3 bases are TGTGCCAGCAGCGGTAGCGTCGGAGAGGCCGGGGAGCTGTTTTTT.